This TCR beta chain originates from a study of cytomegalovirus exposure and HLA in healthy donors. At the level of the study: An earlier analysis identified 100 million to 130 million unique TCR beta sequences in some 180 million T cells.

Points from the study as a whole: It was reported that the classifier diagnosed cytomegalovirus status with high specificity and sensitivity in both the original and validation cohorts.

Comments on this clone: Its matching antigen is unknown. Other DNA sequences in the sample encode the same CDR3.

Donors consisted of healthy bone marrow donors. Use of 60 Vbeta and 13 Jbeta primers characterized the PCR. Authors' processing steps: There were about 86 million unique TCR beta chains by a later count, and about 12 million of them were shared. The table came from immunoSEQ multiplex PCR; TCRdb's copy has only in-frame clones and leaves some out. V and J calls and clone size are as listed in that table; D and trimming were resolved from the DNA. This sample has approximately 190,000 clones, with around 87% found just once. The germline V gene encodes CDR1 MNHNS and CDR2 SASEGT. The V gene end was trimmed by 6 bases and the J gene end by 3 bases; junction bases not matched to a gene: 0. This CDR3 region has 14 residues.

The clonotype comes from a man aged 25-40 years in good health and CMV-seronegative. This chain connects TRBV6-1 to TRBJ2-3, with TRBD2 identical over 13 bases. Sequenced sample: PBMCs. The CDR3 nucleotides are TGTGCCAGCAGACTAGCGGGGGGGACAGATACGCAGTATTTT. Translation: CASRLAGGTDTQYF.